The 16 T cell receptor beta chains below come from one sample, sequenced in a study of Graves' ophthalmopathy and Graves' hyperthyroidism. RNA transcripts were the source from which TCR beta CDR3 regions were amplified. The first-round RT-PCR employed HTBI primers together with the Qiagen OneStep RT-PCR kit. A multiplex PCR was then performed as the second round. One entry per CDR3 protein, called by TCRdb with MiXCR from the multiplex PCR reads. The sample holds around 40,000 distinct CDR3 sequences, roughly half seen once. The sequenced material came from peripheral blood. Receptors were obtained from an adult man with Graves' ophthalmopathy.

The J gene is TRBJ2-5, the V gene TRBV11-3, with D uncertain. The V end lost 0 bases, the J end lost 5 bases, and 7 bases lay between the germline ends. The CDR3 spans 13 residues. The germline V gene has CDR1 SGHNT and CDR2 YENEEA. In nucleotides, the CDR3 is TGTGCCAGCAGCTTAGAAGGTGGGGAGACCCAGTACTTC. Protein product: CASSLEGGETQYF. Using reference TRBV11-3 and TRBJ2-5 for the parts outside the CDR3, the full variable domain is EAGVVQSPRYKIIEKKQPVAFWCNPISGHNTLYWYLQNLGQGPELLIRYENEEAVDDSQLPKDRFSAERLKGVDSTLKIQPAELGDSAVYLCASSLEGGETQYFGPGTRLLVL.

This chain links TRBV11-1 with TRBJ2-2, with D possibly being TRBD2 (5 bases). V was trimmed by 6 bases and J by 0 bases, leaving 14 bases between them. Germline values: CDR1 SGHAT, CDR2 FQDESV (reference sequence). This CDR3 is built from 16 residues. DNA of the CDR3: TGTGCCAGCAGAGGTTGGGAGAATCCGAACACCGGGGAGCTGTTTTTT. Its protein is CASRGWENPNTGELFF.

Worth noting for this clonotype: The final CDR3 position lacks the conserved phenylalanine or tryptophan, pointing to a likely read error. It is unclear where the CDR3 begins or ends on the DNA, so no DNA is shown, and the CDR3 is as TCRdb lists it. The chain recombines TRBV6-1 with TRBJ2-3; no check of the table's D call, TRBD2, against the DNA was made. Germline assignment: CDR1 MNHNS and CDR2 SASEGT. The CDR3 region is 10 residues in length, termini included. The CDR3 reads CASSRSTGGL.

At least ten counts were recorded for this clonotype. The chain links TRBV28 to TRBJ2-1; 13 nucleotides align to TRBD2. V was pared by 4 bases and J by 8 bases, with 5 bases of the junction left unmatched. CDR3 length equals 15 residues. Germline V gene sequence: CDR1 MDHEN, CDR2 SYDVKM. The DNA of the CDR3 is TGTGCCAGCAGTTCCGGGACTAGCGGGACCCATGAGCAGTTCTTC. Amino acids: CASSSGTSGTHEQFF.

The V and J genes are TRBV25-1 and TRBJ2-5; TRBD2 aligns across 12 bases. The CDR3 extends over 16 amino acids. V shed 4 bases, J shed 9 bases, and the junction held 12 bases outside the gene matches. The V gene's germline CDR1 is MGHDK and CDR2 SYGVNS. The CDR3 sequence is CASSGSSGGELDAQYF. CDR3 DNA sequence: TGTGCCAGCAGTGGTTCTAGCGGGGGGGAATTGGATGCCCAGTACTTC.

The rearrangement links TRBV7-9 to TRBJ1-1; D call uncertain. The CDR3 length is 15 residues. CDR1 SEHNR and CDR2 FQNEAQ come from the germline V gene (reference sequence). V gave up 3 bases and J gave up 3 bases, with 14 bases separating them. Here the CDR3 reads CASSLNPGWDTEAFF. Written as DNA, the CDR3 is TGTGCCAGCAGCTTGAATCCGGGTTGGGACACTGAAGCTTTCTTT.

The gene calls are TRBV6-6 and TRBJ1-5; TRBD1 matches 8 bases. CDR1 MNHNY and CDR2 SVGAGI come from the germline V gene (reference sequence). Trimming took 5 bases from V and 3 from J; bases not matched to a gene: 6. The length of the CDR3 is 15 residues. The CDR3 nucleotides are TGTGCCAGCAGTCCACGACAGGGGCCCAATCAGCCCCAGCATTTT. Translating gives CASSPRQGPNQPQHF.

The chain joins TRBV9 to TRBJ2-7; possibly TRBD1 for D (5 bases). The V gene lost 3 bases and the J gene lost 3 bases, with 7 bases spanning the gap. This CDR3 region has 12 residues. Germline V gene data show CDR1 as SGDLS and CDR2 as YYNGEE. DNA of the CDR3: TGTGCCAGCAGCGAAACAGGCTACGAGCAGTACTTC. It translates to CASSETGYEQYF.

This clonotype was detected many times. This chain connects TRBV5-8 to TRBJ2-6; D possibly corresponds to TRBD2 (5 bases). Trimming cost V 3 bases and J 0 bases, with 10 bases left between them. The CDR3 extends over 16 amino acids. Germline-derived CDR1 and CDR2 are SGHTS and YDEGEE. CDR3 region: CASSSGLLSGANVLTF. In nucleotides, the CDR3 is TGTGCCAGCAGCTCCGGACTGCTCTCTGGGGCCAACGTCCTGACTTTC.

On this clonotype: This may be a read error, as it is one base from a much larger clone. The chain recombines TRBV18 with TRBJ1-6; D unclear. Germline values: CDR1 KGHSH, CDR2 LQKENI. The CDR3 is 15 amino acids. V shed 0 bases and J shed 9 bases, with 12 bases lying between them. CDR3 DNA sequence: TGTGCCAGCTCACCACCAGGGAACCCCGGTTCACCCCTCCACTTT. Its protein is CASSPPGNPGSPLHF. The whole variable domain, remainder taken from reference TRBV18 and TRBJ1-6, is NAGVMQNPRHLVRRRGQEARLRCSPMKGHSHVYWYRQLPEEGLKFMVYLQKENIIDESGMPKERFSAEFPKEGPSILRIQQVVRGDSAAYFCASSPPGNPGSPLHFGNGTRLTVT.

The table lists this clonotype with a few counts. V gene TRBV18 combines with J gene TRBJ2-5, with D maybe TRBD2 (6 bases). This CDR3 spans 14 amino acids. Looked up from germline, CDR1 is KGHSH and CDR2 is LQKENI. Trimming left V 5 bases short and J 1 base short, with 11 bases between. This CDR3 is CASSGWRAQETQYF. CDR3 bases: TGTGCCAGCTCAGGATGGAGGGCCCAAGAGACCCAGTACTTC.

This clonotype was seen ten or more times. The genes are TRBV6-1 and TRBJ2-7; 10 bases map to TRBD1. The germline gives CDR1 MNHNS, CDR2 SASEGT. This CDR3 comprises 15 residues. With 7 bases clipped from V and 4 bases from J, the junction kept 10 bases outside the gene matches. DNA for the CDR3: TGTGCCAGCACTCTAACCCGGGACAGGGGTTACGAGCAGTACTTC. It specifies CASTLTRDRGYEQYF.

By share of the sample, this clonotype is medium-sized. This chain links TRBV20-1 with TRBJ1-6; D unresolved. V was clipped by 3 bases and J by 5 bases, with 11 bases between them. The CDR3 has 14 amino acids. Germline CDR1 DFQATT, CDR2 SNEGSKA (reference sequence). The CDR3 here is CSASSGLNNSPLHF. CDR3 in DNA: TGCAGTGCTAGTTCAGGCTTGAATAATTCACCCCTCCACTTT.

This clonotype showed up many times. The V call is TRBV7-9, the J call TRBJ2-3, with 11 bases matching TRBD1. The length of the CDR3 is 16 residues. Germline values: CDR1 SEHNR, CDR2 FQNEAQ (reference sequence). The junction had 7 bases not matched to a gene; V was cut back by 5 bases and J by 3 bases. This chain's CDR3 is CASSPSGTGGTDTQYF. CDR3 nucleotide sequence: TGTGCCAGCAGCCCCTCCGGGACAGGGGGAACAGATACGCAGTATTTT.

By proportion, this clonotype is medium-sized. The rearrangement links TRBV20-1 to TRBJ1-2; D gene ambiguous. Germline V gene data show CDR1 as DFQATT and CDR2 as SNEGSKA (reference sequence). The CDR3 length is 13 residues. The V and J ends lost 4 bases and 3 bases respectively, with 12 bases between them. The CDR3 sequence is CSATSWDDYGYTF. The CDR3 nucleotides are TGCAGTGCTACATCCTGGGATGACTATGGCTACACCTTC.

A note on this clonotype: The conserved closing phenylalanine or tryptophan is absent in this CDR3, likely reflecting a read error. The limits of the CDR3 on the DNA are not certain, so only TCRdb's listed CDR3 is given. The J gene is TRBJ2-5, the V gene TRBV20-1; the table names TRBD2, a call not compared with the DNA. Termini included, the CDR3 measures 11 amino acids. Germline loops: CDR1 DFQATT, CDR2 SNEGSKA (reference sequence). CDR3 protein: CSASSGRNRYL.